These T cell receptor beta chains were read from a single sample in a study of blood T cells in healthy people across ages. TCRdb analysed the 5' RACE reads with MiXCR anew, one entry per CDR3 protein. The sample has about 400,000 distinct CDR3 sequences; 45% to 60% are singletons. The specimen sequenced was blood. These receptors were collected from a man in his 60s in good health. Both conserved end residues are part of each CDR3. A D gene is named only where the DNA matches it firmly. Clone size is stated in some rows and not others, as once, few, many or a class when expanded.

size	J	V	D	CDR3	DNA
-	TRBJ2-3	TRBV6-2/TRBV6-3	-	CASSPQKAQTDTQYF	TGTGCCAGCAGTCCTCAAAAAGCCCAAACAGATACGCAGTATTTT
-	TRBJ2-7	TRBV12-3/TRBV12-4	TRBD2	CASSNSGSSYEQYF	TGTGCCAGCAGTAATAGCGGGAGCAGTTACGAGCAGTACTTC
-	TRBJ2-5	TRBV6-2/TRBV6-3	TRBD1	CASSYRGQGMILETQYF	TGTGCCAGCAGTTATCGCGGACAGGGGATGATCTTGGAGACCCAGTACTTC
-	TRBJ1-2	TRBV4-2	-	CASSHPLRGDLPGYTF	TGTGCCAGCAGCCACCCCCTGAGGGGGGATCTACCGGGCTACACCTTC
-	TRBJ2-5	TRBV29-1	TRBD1	CSVGQGRLAETQYF	TGCAGCGTCGGACAGGGCCGCCTTGCAGAGACCCAGTACTTC
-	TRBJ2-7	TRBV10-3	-	CAISEGAAEQYF	TGTGCCATCAGTGAAGGGGCAGCCGAGCAGTACTTC
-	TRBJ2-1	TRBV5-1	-	CASTPLTGYMNNEQFF	TGCGCCAGCACCCCTTTAACAGGGTATATGAACAATGAGCAGTTCTTC
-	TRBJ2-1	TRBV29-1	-	CSVEDTNNEQFF	TGCAGCGTTGAAGATACGAACAATGAGCAGTTCTTC
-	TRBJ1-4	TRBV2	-	CATATDLGSEKLFF	TGTGCCACCGCGACGGACCTCGGGAGTGAAAAACTGTTTTTT
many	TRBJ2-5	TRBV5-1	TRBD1	CASSLRQGDQETQYF	TGCGCCAGCAGCTTGAGGCAGGGGGACCAAGAGACCCAGTACTTC
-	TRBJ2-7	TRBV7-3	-	CASSPQGGDHEQYF	TGTGCCAGCAGCCCCCAGGGGGGGGACCACGAGCAGTACTTC
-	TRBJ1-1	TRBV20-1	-	CSGIKQGQNEAFF	TGCAGTGGGATTAAACAGGGCCAAAATGAAGCTTTCTTT